This T cell receptor beta chain was identified during a study of blood T cell repertoires in COVID-19. Looking at the study overall: Collection of acute and convalescent COVID-19 samples took place in the United States, Italy and Spain.

Per the original methods: From reference gene primer amplification, estimates of nucleated cell counts were derived. Clones were read by immunoSEQ multiplex PCR, and TCRdb kept only the in-frame ones, dropping some. The V and J calls and clone size are taken from that table; D and trimming were inferred from the DNA. The table includes around 170,000 clones, around 83% detected once. This CDR3 has 15 amino acids. With 7 bases clipped from V and 4 bases from J, the junction kept 12 bases outside the gene matches. The germline gives CDR1 SGHRS, CDR2 YFSETQ. The clonotype was recovered from a middle-aged man with active or convalescent COVID-19. The sample taken for sequencing was peripheral blood. The rearrangement links TRBV5-1 to TRBJ2-3; the match to TRBD1 covers 7 bases. CDR3: CASGSGRQGPDTQYF. The CDR3 nucleotides read TGCGCCAGCGGTTCGGGTAGACAGGGCCCAGATACGCAGTATTTT.